This is a list of T cell receptor beta chains from one sample in a study of T cells in Graves' hyperthyroidism and ophthalmopathy. TCRdb re-called the multiplex PCR reads through MiXCR, storing one row per CDR3 protein. Of 500,000 to 550,000 distinct CDR3 sequences in the sample, less than 25% are singletons; the top ten hold 26%. The sequencing input was blood. The origin of the receptors is a man between 18 and 29 years old with Graves' hyperthyroidism. The CDR3 runs from the conserved cysteine through the conserved F or W. Each record gives: CDR3 protein, CDR3 DNA, clone size, D gene, V gene, J gene. The D gene is left open where the match is weak. Some rows mark clone size as missing; the rest say once, few, many or name a class of expanded clone.

cdr3_aa: CASTDWTGGELFF
cdr3_nt: TGTGCCAGCACCGATTGGACCGGCGGGGAGCTGTTTTTT
clone_size: many
d_call: NA
v_call: TRBV6-1
j_call: TRBJ2-2

cdr3_aa: CASSLYGPAKYEQYF
cdr3_nt: TGCGCCAGCAGCCTATATGGCCCGGCAAAATACGAGCAGTACTTC
clone_size: many
d_call: NA
v_call: TRBV4-1
j_call: TRBJ2-7

cdr3_aa: CASSPMRTAYQPQHF
cdr3_nt: TGTGCCAGCTCACCCATGCGGACAGCTTATCAGCCCCAGCATTTT
clone_size: NA
d_call: NA
v_call: TRBV18
j_call: TRBJ1-5

cdr3_aa: CASSLWEGTQYF
cdr3_nt: TGTGCCAGCAGCTTATGGGAAGGGACCCAGTACTTC
clone_size: many
d_call: NA
v_call: TRBV7-8
j_call: TRBJ2-5

cdr3_aa: CSASPGTSGRYSSYEQYF
cdr3_nt: TGCAGTGCTAGCCCCGGGACTAGCGGGAGGTATAGCTCCTACGAGCAGTACTTC
clone_size: NA
d_call: TRBD2
v_call: TRBV20-1
j_call: TRBJ2-7

cdr3_aa: CSARTQGGISNQPQHF
cdr3_nt: TGCAGTGCTAGAACTCAGGGGGGGATTAGCAATCAGCCCCAGCATTTT
clone_size: few
d_call: TRBD1
v_call: TRBV20-1
j_call: TRBJ1-5

cdr3_aa: CASSYPRPPLVHEQYF
cdr3_nt: TGTGCCAGCAGTTACCCACGGCCCCCCTTGGTACACGAGCAGTACTTC
clone_size: NA
d_call: NA
v_call: TRBV6-2/TRBV6-3
j_call: TRBJ2-7

cdr3_aa: CASSLTGTGDGYTF
cdr3_nt: TGTGCCAGCAGTTTAACTGGGACAGGGGATGGCTACACCTTC
clone_size: NA
d_call: TRBD1
v_call: TRBV28
j_call: TRBJ1-2

cdr3_aa: CASSLVAWGDRTYEQYF
cdr3_nt: TGTGCCAGCAGCTTAGTCGCGTGGGGGGACAGAACCTACGAGCAGTACTTC
clone_size: few
d_call: NA
v_call: TRBV7-2
j_call: TRBJ2-7

cdr3_aa: CSASGRDNQPQHF
cdr3_nt: TGCAGTGCTAGTGGGAGAGACAATCAGCCCCAGCATTTT
clone_size: many
d_call: NA
v_call: TRBV20-1
j_call: TRBJ1-5

cdr3_aa: CASSWTQGNEQYF
cdr3_nt: TGTGCCAGCAGCTGGACCCAGGGAAACGAGCAGTACTTC
clone_size: many
d_call: NA
v_call: TRBV11-2
j_call: TRBJ2-7

cdr3_aa: CASSSGDKLSGFF
cdr3_nt: TGTGCCAGCAGCTCGGGGGACAAGCTCAGTGGCTTCTTT
clone_size: few
d_call: NA
v_call: TRBV11-1
j_call: TRBJ1-1

cdr3_aa: CASRAPRSYGYTF
cdr3_nt: TGTGCCAGCAGGGCTCCAAGGAGCTATGGCTACACCTTC
clone_size: many
d_call: NA
v_call: TRBV12-3/TRBV12-4
j_call: TRBJ1-2

cdr3_aa: CASSLDREEGNTIYF
cdr3_nt: TGTGCCAGCAGTTTGGACAGGGAAGAGGGAAACACCATATATTTT
clone_size: many
d_call: TRBD1
v_call: TRBV28
j_call: TRBJ1-3

cdr3_aa: CASSFVHGGYTF
cdr3_nt: TGTGCCAGCAGTTTCGTCCACGGTGGCTACACCTTC
clone_size: NA
d_call: NA
v_call: TRBV6-2/TRBV6-3
j_call: TRBJ1-2

cdr3_aa: CATSDFEPEEDKNIQYF
cdr3_nt: TGTGCCACCAGTGATTTCGAACCTGAAGAAGACAAAAACATTCAGTACTTC
clone_size: many
d_call: NA
v_call: TRBV24-1
j_call: TRBJ2-4

cdr3_aa: CASSTYRDWYATEAFF
cdr3_nt: TGTGCCAGTAGTACCTACAGGGATTGGTATGCCACTGAAGCTTTCTTT
clone_size: many
d_call: NA
v_call: TRBV19
j_call: TRBJ1-1

cdr3_aa: CASSLMGRGGELFF
cdr3_nt: TGTGCCAGCAGCTTAATGGGAAGAGGCGGGGAGCTGTTTTTT
clone_size: NA
d_call: NA
v_call: TRBV7-2
j_call: TRBJ2-2

cdr3_aa: CASSYSVLVNTEAFF
cdr3_nt: TGTGCCAGCAGTTACTCGGTCCTAGTGAACACTGAAGCTTTCTTT
clone_size: many
d_call: NA
v_call: TRBV6-5
j_call: TRBJ1-1

cdr3_aa: CASSITRDTGELFF
cdr3_nt: TGTGCCAGTAGTATCACCAGGGACACCGGGGAGCTGTTTTTT
clone_size: many
d_call: NA
v_call: TRBV19
j_call: TRBJ2-2

cdr3_aa: CASTTYEQYF
cdr3_nt: TGTGCCAGCACTACCTACGAGCAGTACTTC
clone_size: NA
d_call: NA
v_call: TRBV2
j_call: TRBJ2-7

cdr3_aa: CASSPGGGGGYEQYF
cdr3_nt: TGTGCCAGCAGTCCCGGTGGAGGGGGGGGTTACGAGCAGTACTTC
clone_size: few
d_call: NA
v_call: TRBV7-6
j_call: TRBJ2-7

cdr3_aa: CSASRKAYEQYF
cdr3_nt: TGCAGTGCTAGTAGGAAGGCCTACGAGCAGTACTTC
clone_size: many
d_call: NA
v_call: TRBV20-1
j_call: TRBJ2-7

cdr3_aa: CSASTQENTGELFF
cdr3_nt: TGCAGTGCTAGTACCCAGGAGAACACCGGGGAGCTGTTTTTT
clone_size: NA
d_call: NA
v_call: TRBV20-1
j_call: TRBJ2-2

cdr3_aa: CASISGWTQYF
cdr3_nt: TGTGCCAGCATCTCGGGATGGACCCAGTACTTC
clone_size: NA
d_call: NA
v_call: TRBV6-1
j_call: TRBJ2-5

cdr3_aa: CASSFKGIGELFF
cdr3_nt: TGTGCCAGCAGTTTTAAGGGGATAGGGGAGCTGTTTTTT
clone_size: many
d_call: NA
v_call: TRBV28
j_call: TRBJ2-2

cdr3_aa: CASSLPEATGGYTF
cdr3_nt: TGTGCCAGCAGTTTGCCGGAGGCGACGGGAGGCTACACCTTC
clone_size: many
d_call: NA
v_call: TRBV12-3/TRBV12-4
j_call: TRBJ1-2

cdr3_aa: CASSIGTSGALQETQYF
cdr3_nt: TGTGCCAGCAGTATTGGGACTAGCGGGGCCCTACAAGAGACCCAGTACTTC
clone_size: many
d_call: TRBD2
v_call: TRBV12-3/TRBV12-4
j_call: TRBJ2-5

cdr3_aa: CASSLGTAFNYGYTF
cdr3_nt: TGTGCCAGCAGCTTGGGGACAGCCTTTAACTATGGCTACACCTTC
clone_size: many
d_call: TRBD1
v_call: TRBV7-9
j_call: TRBJ1-2

cdr3_aa: CASSPGEGRWSPLHF
cdr3_nt: TGTGCCAGCAGCCCCGGGGAGGGGCGCTGGTCACCCCTCCACTTT
clone_size: many
d_call: NA
v_call: TRBV7-6
j_call: TRBJ1-6

cdr3_aa: CSARDWRGGETQYF
cdr3_nt: TGCAGTGCTAGAGATTGGCGGGGAGGAGAGACCCAGTACTTC
clone_size: many
d_call: NA
v_call: TRBV20-1
j_call: TRBJ2-5

cdr3_aa: CASSEGAANTEAFF
cdr3_nt: TGTGCCAGCAGTGAAGGGGCGGCGAACACTGAAGCTTTCTTT
clone_size: NA
d_call: NA
v_call: TRBV2
j_call: TRBJ1-1

cdr3_aa: CASSYSKRFQGSNQPQHF
cdr3_nt: TGTGCCAGCAGTTACTCGAAACGATTCCAGGGAAGCAATCAGCCCCAGCATTTT
clone_size: many
d_call: NA
v_call: TRBV6-5
j_call: TRBJ1-5

cdr3_aa: CSAVDRVATEAFF
cdr3_nt: TGCAGCGCCGTTGACAGGGTGGCCACTGAAGCTTTCTTT
clone_size: many
d_call: TRBD1
v_call: TRBV29-1
j_call: TRBJ1-1

cdr3_aa: CASSLAGTVFSYEQYF
cdr3_nt: TGTGCCAGCAGCTTAGCCGGGACAGTCTTCTCCTACGAGCAGTACTTC
clone_size: many
d_call: TRBD1
v_call: TRBV7-2
j_call: TRBJ2-7

cdr3_aa: CSAPQDGTGEQPQHF
cdr3_nt: TGCAGCGCCCCTCAAGACGGGACAGGCGAACAGCCCCAGCATTTT
clone_size: NA
d_call: TRBD1
v_call: TRBV29-1
j_call: TRBJ1-5

cdr3_aa: CASSPGPDESYEQYF
cdr3_nt: TGTGCCAGCAGCCCCGGACCCGACGAGAGCTACGAGCAGTACTTC
clone_size: NA
d_call: NA
v_call: TRBV11-2
j_call: TRBJ2-7

cdr3_aa: CAWSPRGPSEAFF
cdr3_nt: TGTGCCTGGAGCCCAAGGGGGCCCAGTGAAGCTTTCTTT
clone_size: NA
d_call: TRBD1
v_call: TRBV30
j_call: TRBJ1-1

cdr3_aa: CASSSEVPAEQYF
cdr3_nt: TGTGCCAGCAGCTCCGAAGTCCCAGCCGAGCAGTACTTC
clone_size: many
d_call: NA
v_call: TRBV6-5
j_call: TRBJ2-7

cdr3_aa: CASSGDRKAFF
cdr3_nt: TGTGCCAGCAGTGGAGATCGAAAGGCTTTCTTT
clone_size: many
d_call: NA
v_call: TRBV2
j_call: TRBJ1-1

cdr3_aa: CSAWGLNTEAFF
cdr3_nt: TGCAGTGCCTGGGGCCTTAACACTGAAGCTTTCTTT
clone_size: many
d_call: NA
v_call: TRBV20-1
j_call: TRBJ1-1

cdr3_aa: CSASSGDTEAFF
cdr3_nt: TGCAGTGCTAGTTCTGGGGACACTGAAGCTTTCTTT
clone_size: many
d_call: NA
v_call: TRBV20-1
j_call: TRBJ1-1

cdr3_aa: CASSSGPGQGAIGYTF
cdr3_nt: TGCGCCAGCAGCTCCGGCCCGGGACAGGGAGCTATCGGCTACACCTTC
clone_size: many
d_call: TRBD1
v_call: TRBV5-1
j_call: TRBJ1-2

cdr3_aa: CSARDRDRGNEQFF
cdr3_nt: TGCAGTGCTAGAGATAGAGACAGGGGCAATGAGCAGTTCTTC
clone_size: NA
d_call: TRBD1
v_call: TRBV20-1
j_call: TRBJ2-1

cdr3_aa: CASSPRGRSSYEQYF
cdr3_nt: TGTGCCAGCAGTCCCCGTGGCAGGAGCTCCTACGAGCAGTACTTC
clone_size: many
d_call: NA
v_call: TRBV28
j_call: TRBJ2-7

cdr3_aa: CASSPGWEGTQYF
cdr3_nt: TGTGCCAGCAGCCCAGGGTGGGAAGGTACGCAGTATTTT
clone_size: NA
d_call: NA
v_call: TRBV6-1
j_call: TRBJ2-3

cdr3_aa: CASSKGQGKSGNTIYF
cdr3_nt: TGTGCCAGCAGTAAGGGACAGGGGAAATCTGGAAACACCATATATTTT
clone_size: NA
d_call: TRBD1
v_call: TRBV6-1
j_call: TRBJ1-3

cdr3_aa: CASSTLRTGGETQYF
cdr3_nt: TGTGCCAGCAGTACCCTCCGGACAGGGGGCGAGACCCAGTACTTC
clone_size: many
d_call: TRBD1
v_call: TRBV28
j_call: TRBJ2-5

cdr3_aa: CASSEDISPSTF
cdr3_nt: TGTGCCAGCAGTGAGGACATATCACCCTCGACCTTC
clone_size: many
d_call: NA
v_call: TRBV2
j_call: TRBJ1-2

cdr3_aa: CAWSVGQGPYEQYF
cdr3_nt: TGTGCCTGGAGTGTGGGACAGGGGCCTTACGAGCAGTACTTC
clone_size: many
d_call: TRBD1
v_call: TRBV30
j_call: TRBJ2-7

cdr3_aa: CASSFNSYLNTEAFF
cdr3_nt: TGTGCCAGCAGTTTTAATAGCTATCTGAACACTGAAGCTTTCTTT
clone_size: many
d_call: NA
v_call: TRBV28
j_call: TRBJ1-1

cdr3_aa: CASSLGSRDTYGYTF
cdr3_nt: TGTGCCAGCAGCTTAGGGTCCCGGGACACCTATGGCTACACCTTC
clone_size: NA
d_call: NA
v_call: TRBV7-8
j_call: TRBJ1-2

cdr3_aa: CASSFSVSPNGYTF
cdr3_nt: TGTGCCAGCAGTTTTTCGGTATCCCCTAATGGCTACACCTTC
clone_size: many
d_call: NA
v_call: TRBV27
j_call: TRBJ1-2

cdr3_aa: CASRATRQGTYEQYF
cdr3_nt: TGTGCCAGCAGAGCCACCCGACAGGGGACCTACGAGCAGTACTTC
clone_size: few
d_call: TRBD1
v_call: TRBV6-1
j_call: TRBJ2-7

cdr3_aa: CASSSAGQGTEAFF
cdr3_nt: TGTGCCAGCAGCTCTGCCGGACAGGGCACTGAAGCTTTCTTT
clone_size: NA
d_call: TRBD1
v_call: TRBV7-2
j_call: TRBJ1-1

cdr3_aa: CASLDTQNTEAFF
cdr3_nt: TGTGCCAGCCTGGACACTCAGAACACTGAAGCTTTCTTT
clone_size: many
d_call: NA
v_call: TRBV28
j_call: TRBJ1-1

cdr3_aa: CASSIQGQNTEAFF
cdr3_nt: TGTGCCAGTAGTATTCAGGGGCAGAACACTGAAGCTTTCTTT
clone_size: many
d_call: NA
v_call: TRBV19
j_call: TRBJ1-1

cdr3_aa: CASSETGTRGYTF
cdr3_nt: TGTGCCAGCAGTGAGACAGGGACCCGTGGCTACACCTTC
clone_size: many
d_call: TRBD1
v_call: TRBV2
j_call: TRBJ1-2

cdr3_aa: CASSEQVFGKDAFF
cdr3_nt: TGTGCCAGCAGTGAACAGGTATTCGGCAAAGATGCTTTCTTT
clone_size: once
d_call: NA
v_call: TRBV2
j_call: TRBJ1-1

cdr3_aa: CASTLRDASSYEQYF
cdr3_nt: TGTGCCAGCACCCTGCGGGACGCTAGCTCCTACGAGCAGTACTTC
clone_size: NA
d_call: NA
v_call: TRBV28
j_call: TRBJ2-7